The 29 T cell receptor beta chains listed next were all sequenced from one sample in a study of blood T cell repertoires in COVID-19. This table comes from immunoSEQ multiplex PCR, and its TCRdb copy is limited to in-frame clones, with some not included. The sample shows 150,000 to 180,000 clones, around 82% of them seen only once. What was sequenced was peripheral blood. The receptors derive from a man in his 60s with COVID-19, enrolled during active disease.

V is TRBV3-1 (or the pseudogene TRBV3-2) and J is TRBJ1-2; 8 nucleotides match TRBD1. CDR3 length equals 18 residues. Looked up from germline, CDR1 is LGHDT and CDR2 is YNNKEL (reference sequence). The V and J ends lost 1 base and 1 base, in that order; junction bases with no gene match: 11. DNA for the CDR3: TGTGCCAGCAGCCAAGTTCGGCCAGGGGGCGCGATTAACTATGGCTACACCTTC. This sequence encodes CASSQVRPGGAINYGYTF.

V and J are TRBV5-1 and TRBJ1-5; tentatively, D is TRBD1 (6 bases). The CDR3 loop spans 15 amino acids. Germline CDR1 SGHRS, CDR2 YFSETQ. Between the trimmed V and J ends, which lost 0 bases and 5 bases, there was a span of 12 bases. The CDR3 protein is CASSLEAGEDQPQHF. CDR3 DNA sequence: TGCGCCAGCAGCTTGGAGGCAGGGGAAGATCAGCCCCAGCATTTT. Supplemented by reference TRBV5-1 and TRBJ1-5, the full variable domain reads KAGVTQTPRYLIKTRGQQVTLSCSPISGHRSVSWYQQTPGQGLQFLFEYFSETQRNKGNFPGRFSGRQFSNSRSEMNVSTLELGDSALYLCASSLEAGEDQPQHFGDGTRLSIL.

The V call is TRBV6-5, the J call TRBJ2-7, with TRBD2 matching over 9 bases. V lost 4 bases and J lost 4; bases outside the gene matches: 8. CDR1 is MNHEY and CDR2 is SVGAGI in the germline V gene. The CDR3 contains 15 residues. CDR3 nucleotides: TGTGCCAGCAGTTCCGCGGGAGGGGGGAGTTACGAGCAGTACTTC. Amino acid sequence: CASSSAGGGSYEQYF.

This clone was detected a few times. The sample has other DNA sequences that encode this CDR3 too. V usage is TRBV19 and J usage is TRBJ1-1; the D gene is possibly TRBD1 (6 bases). V lost 6 bases, J lost 1 base, and 9 bases lay in between. Germline CDR1 LNHDA, CDR2 SQIVND (reference sequence). The CDR3 extends over 13 amino acids. CDR3 residues: CASSTTGNTEAFF. The CDR3 DNA reads TGTGCCAGTAGCACGACAGGGAACACTGAAGCTTTCTTT.

The chain couples TRBV6-6 to TRBJ2-7, with 12 bases matching TRBD2. The CDR3 runs to 16 residues. V trimming: 6 bases; J trimming: 5 bases; junction bases outside the gene matches: 11. CDR1 MNHNY and CDR2 SVGAGI come from the germline V gene (reference sequence). The CDR3 sequence: CASSPGLAGLPDEQYF. CDR3 bases: TGTGCCAGCAGCCCTGGACTAGCGGGACTACCGGACGAGCAGTACTTC.

This clone was seen only a few times. V usage is TRBV27 and J usage is TRBJ2-1; tentative D call: TRBD1 (6 bases). The germline V gene encodes CDR1 MNHEY and CDR2 SMNVEV (reference sequence). Trimming shortened V by 1 base and J by 7 bases, and 14 bases separated the two germline ends. This CDR3 comprises 15 residues. The CDR3 is CASSLYLAGANEQFF. In DNA form, the CDR3 reads TGTGCCAGCAGTTTATACCTAGCAGGGGCTAATGAGCAGTTCTTC.

The rearrangement uses TRBV27 and TRBJ2-3; a weak D match, TRBD2 (5 bases). V was cut by 3 bases and J by 3 bases, with 13 bases left in between. CDR3 length: 15 amino acids. Germline V gives CDR1 MNHEY, CDR2 SMNVEV (reference sequence). The CDR3 reads CASSLRRVPTDTQYF. The DNA of the CDR3 is TGTGCCAGCAGTTTGAGGCGGGTTCCGACAGATACGCAGTATTTT.

This clone was seen just once. The V call is TRBV6-5, the J call TRBJ1-2, with D possibly matching TRBD1 (6 bases). The V and J ends lost 6 bases and 3 bases respectively, with 11 bases between them. This CDR3 spans 13 amino acids. Germline loops: CDR1 MNHEY, CDR2 SVGAGI. CDR3 sequence: CASRNRVDYGYTF. CDR3 coding DNA: TGTGCCAGCAGGAACAGGGTGGACTATGGCTACACCTTC.

This clone was counted between two and nine times. This rearrangement joins TRBV6-2 or TRBV6-3 to TRBJ1-1; no clear D. V was clipped by 5 bases and J by 0 bases, with 13 bases between them. This CDR3 spans 15 amino acids. Germline CDR1 and CDR2: MNHEY and SVGEGT. The CDR3 DNA reads TGTGCCAGCAGTCGGGAATCCCCCCTGAACACTGAAGCTTTCTTT. Protein: CASSRESPLNTEAFF.

The chain has TRBV9 and TRBJ1-4; 8 positions match TRBD1. V shed 3 bases, J shed 6 bases, and the junction held 4 bases outside the gene matches. This CDR3 is built from 14 residues. Germline V CDR1 and CDR2: SGDLS, YYNGEE. CDR3 in amino acids: CASSAGGRDEKLFF. DNA for the CDR3: TGTGCCAGCAGCGCAGGGGGCAGGGATGAAAAACTGTTTTTT.

The chain has TRBV15 and TRBJ2-7; 7 nucleotides match TRBD2. The V gene's germline CDR1 is LNHNV and CDR2 YYDKDF (reference sequence). This CDR3 has 15 amino acids. Trimming removed 4 bases from V and 3 bases from J; junction bases left unmatched: 9. The CDR3 DNA is TGTGCCACCAGCAAGAGAGCGGGACTAATCTACGAGCAGTACTTC. It translates to CATSKRAGLIYEQYF.

This chain joins TRBV24-1 and TRBJ1-1; unclear D gene. The CDR3 sequence is 13 residues long. V lost 5 bases and J lost 1, with 7 bases in between. Germline CDR1 is KGHDR and CDR2 is SFDVKD. The CDR3 DNA is TGTGCCACCAGTGTACGGGAGAACACTGAAGCTTTCTTT. Its translation is CATSVRENTEAFF.

The rearrangement uses TRBV7-2 and TRBJ2-1, with 11 bases matching TRBD2. The CDR3 length is 14 residues. The V gene end was trimmed by 1 base and the J gene end by 7 bases; junction bases not matched to a gene: 0. Germline CDR1 reads SGHTA; CDR2 reads FQGNSA. CDR3 protein: CASSLGLAGNEQFF. CDR3 in DNA: TGTGCCAGCAGCTTAGGACTAGCGGGGAATGAGCAGTTCTTC.

The chain combines TRBV3-1 (or the pseudogene TRBV3-2) with TRBJ1-5; 8 nucleotides match TRBD1. V gave up 0 bases and J gave up 7 bases; unmatched junction bases: 5. CDR3 length equals 15 residues. Germline-derived CDR1 and CDR2 are LGHDT and YNNKEL (reference sequence). In DNA, the CDR3 is TGTGCCAGCAGCCAAGATTGGACAGGGCGACAGCCCCAGCATTTT. This sequence encodes CASSQDWTGRQPQHF.

The gene calls are TRBV7-6 and TRBJ1-3; D is possibly TRBD1 (5 bases). The CDR3 is 18 residues long. The germline V gene has CDR1 SGHVS and CDR2 FNYEAQ. Trimming took off 4 bases at V and 4 bases at J, with 23 bases between the two ends. This CDR3 is CASSSDGGSPAPGNTIYF. DNA for the CDR3: TGTGCCAGCAGCTCAGACGGGGGGTCCCCCGCCCCAGGAAACACCATATATTTT.

The chain couples TRBV11-3 to TRBJ1-1; 8 bases fit TRBD1. The CDR3 has 12 amino acids. V dropped 5 bases and J dropped 11; count of bases not matched to a gene: 7. Germline CDR1 reads SGHNT; CDR2 reads YENEEA. In nucleotides, the CDR3 is TGTGCCAGCAGCCCTGGACAGGGTGGTGCTTTCTTT. Amino acid sequence: CASSPGQGGAFF.

The rearrangement uses TRBV19 and TRBJ2-2; 8 nucleotides align to TRBD1. Losses at the gene ends were 11 bases for V and 1 base for J; bases not matched to a gene: 6. The CDR3 length is 14 residues. Germline assignment: CDR1 LNHDA and CDR2 SQIVND (reference sequence). The CDR3 loop reads CALRGTGNTGELFF. The DNA of the CDR3 is TGTGCCCTACGCGGGACAGGGAACACCGGGGAGCTGTTTTTT.

The chain combines TRBV11-3 with TRBJ2-5; 7 positions match TRBD1. The V gene end was trimmed by 5 bases and the J gene end by 5 bases; junction bases not matched to a gene: 8. The CDR3 has 14 residues. The germline V gene has CDR1 SGHNT and CDR2 YENEEA. The CDR3 coding sequence is TGTGCCAGCAGCAGCGCCAGGGGGTTGGAGACCCAGTACTTC. Its translation: CASSSARGLETQYF.

The rearrangement links TRBV2 to TRBJ2-1; 12 nucleotides agree with TRBD2. J gave up 6 bases and V 6 bases, and 15 bases lay outside the gene matches. CDR1 is SNHLY, CDR2 FYNNEI, per germline. The CDR3 consists of 18 residues. The CDR3: CASSNPTSGRAGGNEQFF. Here the CDR3 DNA reads TGTGCCAGCAGCAACCCGACTAGCGGGAGAGCCGGAGGCAATGAGCAGTTCTTC.

This clone was seen only once. The V and J genes are TRBV6-2 or TRBV6-3 and TRBJ2-3; TRBD2 matches 9 bases. Germline CDR1 is MNHEY and CDR2 is SVGEGT. V shed 4 bases and J 0 bases; nucleotides not matched to a gene: 8. The CDR3 extends over 17 amino acids. Written as DNA, the CDR3 is TGTGCCAGCAGTTCCCATTGGAGCGGGGGGAGCACAGATACGCAGTATTTT. Translating gives CASSSHWSGGSTDTQYF.

This clone was detected only a few times. CDR3 sequence reads: CATSGNPGKGHYGYTF. In nucleotides, the CDR3 is TGTGCCACCAGCGGAAACCCAGGGAAAGGTCACTATGGCTACACCTTC. The chain is built from TRBV15 and TRBJ1-2; D perhaps matches TRBD1 (5 bases). Between the trimmed V and J ends, which lost 5 bases and 3 bases, there was a span of 19 bases. The V gene's germline CDR1 is LNHNV and CDR2 YYDKDF (reference sequence). The CDR3 has 16 amino acids.

The chain has TRBV5-6 and TRBJ1-1; weak D call: TRBD1 (6 bases). V was trimmed by 2 bases and J by 0 bases, leaving 11 bases between them. The CDR3 contains 15 residues. CDR1 is SGHDT and CDR2 is YYEEEE in the germline V gene. CDR3 region: CASSFGQSMNTEAFF. CDR3 DNA sequence: TGTGCCAGCAGCTTTGGACAGAGTATGAACACTGAAGCTTTCTTT.

The rearrangement uses TRBV11-1 and TRBJ2-3; D uncertain. The germline gives CDR1 SGHAT, CDR2 FQDESV (reference sequence). The CDR3 contains 15 residues. Trimming shortened V by 3 bases and J by 2 bases, and 12 bases separated the two germline ends. The DNA for the CDR3 is TGTGCCAGCAGCTTCTCCAGCGCGAACACAGATACGCAGTATTTT. It translates to CASSFSSANTDTQYF.

The chain combines TRBV6-4 with TRBJ1-1; D unclear. V lost 3 bases, J lost 1 base, and 6 bases lay in between. Germline CDR1 is MRHNA and CDR2 is SNTAGT. CDR3 length: 13 amino acids. The CDR3: CASSEHRNTEAFF. CDR3 sequence (DNA): TGTGCCAGCAGTGAACACAGGAACACTGAAGCTTTCTTT.

The CDR3 reads CASNGGVNQPQHF. For the CDR3, the DNA is TGTGCCAGCAATGGGGGGGTGAATCAGCCCCAGCATTTT. The chain couples TRBV7-2 to TRBJ1-5; D is possibly TRBD1 (5 bases). This CDR3 comprises 13 residues. The V end lost 7 bases, the J end lost 4 bases, and 11 bases lay between the germline ends. Germline V gives CDR1 SGHTA, CDR2 FQGNSA.

This sequence joins TRBV19 and TRBJ2-2, with D possibly matching TRBD1 (8 bases). Trimming took off 3 bases at V and 3 bases at J, with 17 bases between the two ends. Germline CDR1 LNHDA, CDR2 SQIVND (reference sequence). The CDR3 covers 17 residues. The CDR3 here is CASSIFQGAGDTGELFF. The DNA for the CDR3 is TGTGCCAGTAGTATCTTCCAGGGGGCGGGAGACACCGGGGAGCTGTTTTTT.

This rearrangement joins TRBV19 to TRBJ1-5, with TRBD1 as a possible D gene (6 bases). The CDR3 loop spans 16 amino acids. CDR1 and CDR2 from the germline V gene are LNHDA and SQIVND (reference sequence). V lost 6 bases to trimming and J lost 3 bases, with 18 bases between them. This CDR3 is CASSFSGRGNNQPQHF. In DNA, the CDR3 is TGTGCCAGTAGCTTCTCGGGGAGGGGGAACAATCAGCCCCAGCATTTT. The full variable domain, completed using reference TRBV19 and TRBJ1-5, is DGGITQSPKYLFRKEGQNVTLSCEQNLNHDAMYWYRQDPGQGLRLIYYSQIVNDFQKGDIAEGYSVSREKKESFPLTVTSAQKNPTAFYLCASSFSGRGNNQPQHFGDGTRLSIL.

The J gene is TRBJ2-5, the V gene TRBV5-1; 7 bases are shared with TRBD2. Germline V lookup: CDR1 SGHRS, CDR2 YFSETQ. V gave up 2 bases and J gave up 0 bases; unmatched junction bases: 4. CDR3 length: 15 amino acids. The chain's CDR3 is CASSFGGTNQETQYF. The CDR3 DNA follows: TGCGCCAGCAGCTTCGGCGGGACTAACCAAGAGACCCAGTACTTC.

The rearrangement uses TRBV20-1 and TRBJ1-4; D possibly corresponds to TRBD1 (5 bases). Germline lookup yields CDR1 DFQATT and CDR2 SNEGSKA (reference sequence). The CDR3 is made up of 10 amino acids. The V end was cut by 5 bases, the J end by 11 bases, with 9 bases between. The CDR3 DNA sequence: TGCAGTGCTGTACAGGAGAAACTGTTTTTT. It yields the protein CSAVQEKLFF.